Listed here are 18 T cell receptor beta chains from one sample, sequenced in a study of blood T cells in healthy people across ages. Then a second PCR, running roughly 7 to 11 cycles, was carried out with a sample-barcoded 5' primer and a J-beta primer mix. TCRdb itself ran the 5' RACE reads through MiXCR, one entry per CDR3 protein. The sample contains about 1.6 million distinct CDR3 sequences, roughly a third of which appear only once. Sequencing was carried out using blood. These receptors all come from a woman in her twenties or thirties in good health.

The rearrangement links TRBV5-4 to TRBJ2-5, with TRBD1 identical over 7 bases. The V gene's germline CDR1 is SGHNT and CDR2 YYREEE (reference sequence). This CDR3 contains 14 residues. Germline trimming cut 2 bases from V and 6 bases from J; bases unmatched to any gene: 7. Here the CDR3 reads CASSFKGGAQTQYF. CDR3 bases: TGTGCCAGCAGCTTCAAAGGGGGCGCGCAGACCCAGTACTTC.

CDR3 protein: CASSLAEGSLSYEQYF. For the CDR3, the DNA is TGTGCCAGCAGCTTAGCGGAGGGGTCCCTCTCCTACGAGCAGTACTTC. The V call is TRBV7-8, the J call TRBJ2-7; a possible D gene is TRBD2 (6 bases). The CDR3 runs to 16 residues. Germline loops: CDR1 SGHVS, CDR2 FQNEAQ. Deletions cut 0 bases from V and 0 bases from J, with 12 bases between.

This clonotype came up a few times. This chain joins TRBV9 and TRBJ2-7; 7 bases match TRBD2. CDR1 is SGDLS and CDR2 is YYNGEE in the germline V gene. The CDR3 contains 16 residues. Trimming at V came to 1 base and at J to 0 bases, leaving 7 bases not matched to a gene. This CDR3 reads CASSVRGGVSSYEQYF. For the CDR3, the DNA is TGTGCCAGCAGCGTACGTGGGGGGGTCTCCTCCTACGAGCAGTACTTC. Variable domain in full (rest from reference TRBV9 and TRBJ2-7): DSGVTQTPKHLITATGQRVTLRCSPRSGDLSVYWYQQSLDQGLQFLIQYYNGEERAKGNILERFSAQQFPDLHSELNLSSLELGDSALYFCASSVRGGVSSYEQYFGPGTRLTVT.

This clonotype was seen a few times. The genes are TRBV7-9 and TRBJ1-2; D remains ambiguous. Trimming shortened V by 6 bases and J by 3 bases, and 17 bases separated the two germline ends. CDR3 size: 15 residues. Per the germline V gene, CDR1 is SEHNR and CDR2 is FQNEAQ (reference sequence). The CDR3 loop is CASSSNWWADYGYTF. DNA of the CDR3: TGTGCCAGCAGTTCGAATTGGTGGGCGGACTATGGCTACACCTTC. Filled out from reference TRBV7-9 and TRBJ1-2, the complete variable domain reads DTGVSQNPRHKITKRGQNVTFRCDPISEHNRLYWYRQTLGQGPEFLTYFQNEAQLEKSRLLSDRFSAERPKGSFSTLEIQRTEQGDSAMYLCASSSNWWADYGYTFGSGTRLTVV.

The rearrangement links TRBV4-1 to TRBJ1-1; D is undetermined. There are 15 residues in the CDR3. V was shortened by 1 base and J by 4 bases, with 13 bases between the two germline ends. Per the germline V gene, CDR1 is MGHRA and CDR2 is YSYEKL. This CDR3 is CASSQGAKGSTEAFF. The CDR3 DNA sequence: TGCGCCAGCAGCCAAGGGGCCAAGGGATCCACTGAAGCTTTCTTT.

Points on this clonotype: Germline is not matched at one junction end, which may reflect a read error. This chain joins TRBV27 and TRBJ2-2, with 9 bases matching TRBD2. Germline loops: CDR1 MNHEY, CDR2 SMNVEV (reference sequence). The CDR3 runs to 15 residues. The chain's CDR3 is CAGSSLAGPTGELFF. CDR3 nucleotides: TGTGCCGGCAGTTCCCTAGCGGGGCCCACCGGGGAGCTGTTTTTT.

The CDR3 region has the DNA TGTGCCAGCAGCGTCGGAGGGGTCATCGATGCGCAGTATTTT. This sequence encodes CASSVGGVIDAQYF. The rearrangement links TRBV9 to TRBJ2-3; tentative D call: TRBD2 (6 bases). This CDR3 region has 14 residues. Between the trimmed V and J ends, which lost 2 bases and 10 bases, there was a span of 17 bases. Per germline, CDR1 SGDLS and CDR2 YYNGEE.

This clonotype has at least ten counts. The chain has TRBV4-1 and TRBJ2-7, with TRBD2 identical over 11 bases. Trimming took 0 bases from V and 3 from J; bases not matched to a gene: 4. Germline V gene data show CDR1 as MGHRA and CDR2 as YSYEKL. This CDR3 is 16 amino acids long. The CDR3 region is CASSQEGGLAVYEQYF. The CDR3 region has the DNA TGCGCCAGCAGCCAAGAGGGGGGACTAGCGGTCTACGAGCAGTACTTC.

V usage is TRBV4-1 and J usage is TRBJ2-1, with D possibly matching TRBD1 (5 bases). The CDR3 contains 16 residues. The germline V gene has CDR1 MGHRA and CDR2 YSYEKL. V lost 4 bases, J lost 0 bases, and 13 bases lay in between. The CDR3 reads CASSPTATASYNEQFF. CDR3 DNA sequence: TGCGCCAGCAGCCCAACAGCGACAGCCTCCTACAATGAGCAGTTCTTC.

This chain connects TRBV7-8 to TRBJ2-1; 9 nucleotides line up with TRBD2. Germline V lookup: CDR1 SGHVS, CDR2 FQNEAQ. Germline trimming cut 5 bases from V and 0 bases from J; bases unmatched to any gene: 8. The CDR3 covers 17 residues. The CDR3 reads CASSPILAGSSYNEQFF. The CDR3 coding sequence is TGTGCCAGCAGCCCAATACTAGCGGGCAGCTCCTACAATGAGCAGTTCTTC. The full variable domain, rest sourced from reference TRBV7-8 and TRBJ2-1, is GAGVSQSPRYKVAKRGQDVALRCDPISGHVSLFWYQQALGQGPEFLTYFQNEAQLDKSGLPSDRFFAERPEGSVSTLKIQRTQQEDSAVYLCASSPILAGSSYNEQFFGPGTRLTVL.

The chain has TRBV20-1 and TRBJ2-3; D unclear. Trimming cost V 0 bases and J 2 bases, with 15 bases left between them. CDR3 size: 16 residues. Germline CDR1 and CDR2: DFQATT and SNEGSKA (reference sequence). CDR3 residues: CSARDPGLSATDTQYF. In DNA form, the CDR3 reads TGCAGTGCTAGAGATCCGGGTCTCTCGGCCACAGATACGCAGTATTTT.

V is TRBV10-3 and J is TRBJ2-3; TRBD2 might be the D (6 bases). The CDR3 runs to 13 residues. V dropped 10 bases and J dropped 5 bases, with 16 bases sitting between them. Germline-derived CDR1 and CDR2 are ENHRY and SYGVKD. Here the CDR3 reads CATIADVGDTQYF. DNA for the CDR3: TGTGCCACCATAGCGGATGTTGGAGATACGCAGTATTTT.

The J gene is TRBJ2-1, the V gene TRBV2; 15 nucleotides align to TRBD2. The CDR3 is made up of 16 amino acids. Losses at the gene ends were 7 bases for V and 9 bases for J; bases not matched to a gene: 10. Germline values: CDR1 SNHLY, CDR2 FYNNEI. The CDR3 protein is CASTGTSGGSHGEQFF. The CDR3 nucleotides are TGTGCCAGCACCGGGACTAGCGGGGGGTCCCATGGTGAGCAGTTCTTC.

In its sample, this clonotype was seen once. The rearrangement links TRBV6-6 to TRBJ1-2; D is ambiguous. This CDR3 has 12 amino acids. The germline CDR1 and CDR2 sequences are MNHNY and SVGAGI (reference sequence). The V gene lost 6 bases and the J gene lost 6 bases, with 11 bases spanning the gap. The DNA for the CDR3 is TGTGCCAGCAGGGGTTTATTCGATGGCTACACCTTC. Translated, it gives CASRGLFDGYTF.

The J gene is TRBJ1-5, the V gene TRBV4-1, with 8 bases matching TRBD1. The germline CDR1 and CDR2 sequences are MGHRA and YSYEKL. The CDR3 contains 17 residues. The ends lost 1 base at V and 5 bases at J; junction bases unmatched: 10. CDR3 region: CASSQVQGAREDQPQHF. CDR3 nucleotide sequence: TGCGCCAGCAGCCAAGTCCAGGGGGCAAGAGAGGATCAGCCCCAGCATTTT.

The table lists this clonotype with a few counts. The genes are TRBV7-9 and TRBJ2-1; D is possibly TRBD2 (6 bases). Deletions cut 2 bases from V and 1 base from J, with 18 bases between. CDR3 length equals 18 residues. From germline, CDR1 is SEHNR and CDR2 FQNEAQ (reference sequence). The CDR3 loop reads CASSLRVGAGPSYNEQFF. The CDR3 DNA follows: TGTGCCAGCAGCTTAAGGGTGGGTGCGGGACCTTCCTACAATGAGCAGTTCTTC.

V gene TRBV7-9 combines with J gene TRBJ2-1; 8 bases are shared with TRBD2. Germline V lookup: CDR1 SEHNR, CDR2 FQNEAQ (reference sequence). The CDR3 consists of 14 residues. V lost 1 base and J lost 10; bases outside the gene matches: 6. Here the CDR3 reads CASSLGLAGREQFF. CDR3 in DNA: TGTGCCAGCAGCTTAGGGCTAGCGGGCCGCGAGCAGTTCTTC.

The chain is built from TRBV11-2 and TRBJ1-2; maybe TRBD1 (5 bases). The germline V gene encodes CDR1 SGHAT and CDR2 FQNNGV. Trimming took 1 base from V and 8 from J, leaving 20 bases between them. This CDR3 contains 16 residues. The CDR3 DNA follows: TGTGCCAGCAGCTTAGCCCATTCTAGGGGCGCAGGGGGCTACACCTTC. Translated: CASSLAHSRGAGGYTF. Drawing the rest from reference TRBV11-2 and TRBJ1-2, the complete variable domain is EAGVAQSPRYKIIEKRQSVAFWCNPISGHATLYWYQQILGQGPKLLIQFQNNGVVDDSQLPKDRFSAERLKGVDSTLKIQPAKLEDSAVYLCASSLAHSRGAGGYTFGSGTRLTVV.